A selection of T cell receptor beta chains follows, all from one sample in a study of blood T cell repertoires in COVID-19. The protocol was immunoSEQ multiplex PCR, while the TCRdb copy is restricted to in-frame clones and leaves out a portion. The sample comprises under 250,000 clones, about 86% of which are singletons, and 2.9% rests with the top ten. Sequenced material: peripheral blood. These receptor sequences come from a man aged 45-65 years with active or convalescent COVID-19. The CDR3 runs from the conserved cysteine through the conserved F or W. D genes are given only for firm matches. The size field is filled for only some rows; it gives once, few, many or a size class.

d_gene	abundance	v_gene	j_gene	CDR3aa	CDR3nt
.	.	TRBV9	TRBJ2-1	CASSVTGLSSYNEQFF	TGTGCCAGCAGCGTAACTGGACTTAGCTCCTACAATGAGCAGTTCTTC
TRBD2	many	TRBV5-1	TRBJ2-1	CASSPYIRVPSSGTHEQFF	TGCGCCAGCAGCCCTTATATCCGGGTTCCCAGTAGCGGGACCCATGAGCAGTTCTTC
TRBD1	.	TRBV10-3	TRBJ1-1	CAISLDRGRNTEAFF	TGTGCCATCAGTTTGGACAGGGGGAGAAACACTGAAGCTTTCTTT
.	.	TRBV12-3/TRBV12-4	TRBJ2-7	CASSLDTYEQYF	TGTGCCAGCAGTTTGGACACCTACGAGCAGTACTTC
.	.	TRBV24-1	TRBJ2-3	CATSDFTRGGDTQYF	TGTGCCACCAGTGATTTTACCAGGGGCGGGGATACGCAGTATTTT
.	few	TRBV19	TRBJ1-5	CASSILGRGSQPQHF	TGTGCCAGTAGTATATTGGGCAGGGGAAGTCAGCCCCAGCATTTT
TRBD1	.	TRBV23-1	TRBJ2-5	CASSPGGTGRRAQETQYF	TGCGCCAGCAGCCCTGGGGGGACAGGAAGGCGGGCCCAAGAGACCCAGTACTTC
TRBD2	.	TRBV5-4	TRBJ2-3	CASSDRASGTTDTQYF	TGTGCCAGCAGCGATCGGGCTAGCGGGACCACAGATACGCAGTATTTT
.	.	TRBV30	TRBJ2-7	CALGAYEQYF	TGTGCCCTGGGCGCCTACGAGCAGTACTTC
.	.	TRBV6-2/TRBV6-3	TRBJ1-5	CASSYMAGNQPQHF	TGTGCCAGCAGTTACATGGCAGGCAATCAGCCCCAGCATTTT
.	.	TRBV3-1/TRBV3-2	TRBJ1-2	CASSQLDGYTF	TGTGCCAGCAGCCAACTAGATGGCTACACCTTC
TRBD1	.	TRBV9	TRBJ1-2	CASNRGQGYYGYTF	TGTGCCAGCAACAGGGGACAGGGCTACTATGGCTACACCTTC
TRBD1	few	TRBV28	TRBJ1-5	CASSLGRGLGWGNQPQHF	TGTGCCAGCAGTTTGGGCAGGGGGTTGGGTTGGGGCAATCAGCCCCAGCATTTT
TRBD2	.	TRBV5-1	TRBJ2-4	CASSSYGTSGGSAMAKNIQYF	TGCGCCAGCAGCTCCTATGGGACTAGCGGAGGCAGCGCTATGGCCAAAAACATTCAGTACTTC
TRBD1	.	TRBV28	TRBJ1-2	CASTGPRTGSRDGYTF	TGTGCCAGCACGGGGCCCCGGACAGGGAGCAGGGATGGCTACACCTTC
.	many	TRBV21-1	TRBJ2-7	CASSARDRGYYEQYF	TGTGCCAGCAGCGCCCGGGACAGGGGTTACTACGAGCAGTACTTC
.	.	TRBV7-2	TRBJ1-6	CASSIQARGSPLHF	TGTGCCAGCAGCATACAAGCCCGGGGTTCACCCCTCCACTTT
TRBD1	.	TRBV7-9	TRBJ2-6	CASSLTGQGANVLTF	TGTGCCAGCAGCTTGACAGGGCAAGGGGCCAACGTCCTGACTTTC
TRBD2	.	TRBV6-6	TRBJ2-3	CASSPPLTSGNTDTQYF	TGTGCCAGCAGTCCCCCCCTGACTAGCGGGAATACAGATACGCAGTATTTT
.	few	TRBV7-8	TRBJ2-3	CASSPGVTSTDTQYF	TGTGCCAGCAGCCCGGGGGTCACTAGCACAGATACGCAGTATTTT
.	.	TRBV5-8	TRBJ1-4	CASSLGRATNEKLFF	TGTGCCAGCAGCTTGGGGCGGGCTACTAATGAAAAACTGTTTTTT
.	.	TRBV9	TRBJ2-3	CASSAGNRGDTQYF	TGTGCCAGCAGCGCGGGGAACCGGGGAGATACGCAGTATTTT
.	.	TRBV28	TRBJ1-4	CASRQLDDGEDGEKLFF	TGTGCCAGCAGGCAACTTGACGACGGGGAGGATGGGGAAAAACTGTTTTTT
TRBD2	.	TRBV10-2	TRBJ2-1	CASSGSSGGYNEQFF	TGCGCCAGCAGTGGTAGTAGCGGGGGGTACAATGAGCAGTTCTTC
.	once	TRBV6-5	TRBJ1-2	CASSRGQGPNYGYTF	TGTGCCAGCAGCCGAGGCCAGGGGCCCAACTATGGCTACACCTTC
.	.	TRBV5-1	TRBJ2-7	CASSIDILYEQYF	TGCGCCAGCAGCATTGACATACTCTACGAGCAGTACTTC
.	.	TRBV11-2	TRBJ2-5	CASSLGGLVSEKETQYF	TGTGCCAGCAGCTTAGGGGGGCTAGTTAGTGAAAAAGAGACCCAGTACTTC
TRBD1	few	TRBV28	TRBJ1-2	CASSLSGQGRGYTF	TGTGCCAGCAGCCTATCAGGACAGGGCCGTGGCTACACCTTC
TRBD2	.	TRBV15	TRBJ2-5	CATSASLSGRAVLQETQYF	TGTGCCACCAGCGCTTCTCTTAGCGGGAGGGCCGTACTCCAAGAGACCCAGTACTTC
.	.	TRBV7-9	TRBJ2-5	CASSFKSKRTQETQYF	TGTGCCAGCAGCTTCAAGTCTAAACGTACCCAAGAGACCCAGTACTTC
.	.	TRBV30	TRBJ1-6	CAWSRRSSYNSPLHF	TGTGCCTGGAGCAGGAGGAGCTCCTATAATTCACCCCTCCACTTT
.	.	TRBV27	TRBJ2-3	CASSLKHTDTQYF	TGTGCCAGCAGTTTAAAGCACACAGATACGCAGTATTTT
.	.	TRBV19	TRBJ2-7	CASTQDSSYEQYF	TGTGCCAGTACCCAGGATAGCTCCTACGAGCAGTACTTC
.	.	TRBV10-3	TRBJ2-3	CATHLERGSTDTQYF	TGTGCCACACACCTGGAAAGGGGCAGCACAGATACGCAGTATTTT
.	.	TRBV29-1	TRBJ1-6	CSVSVDSLNSPLHF	TGCAGCGTTTCCGTCGACAGTCTCAATTCACCCCTCCACTTT
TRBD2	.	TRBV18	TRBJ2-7	CASSLRTSGVREQYF	TGTGCCAGCTCACTCCGGACTAGCGGGGTGCGCGAGCAGTACTTC
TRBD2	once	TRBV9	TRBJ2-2	CASSQRGSDTGELFF	TGTGCCAGCAGCCAGCGGGGGTCGGACACCGGGGAGCTGTTTTTT
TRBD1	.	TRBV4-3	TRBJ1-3	CASSQEPHRTGRRNTIYF	TGCGCCAGCAGCCAAGAGCCCCATAGGACAGGCCGGAGGAACACCATATATTTT
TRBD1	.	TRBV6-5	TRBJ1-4	CASSTTGAANEKLFF	TGTGCCAGCAGTACGACAGGGGCTGCTAATGAAAAACTGTTTTTT
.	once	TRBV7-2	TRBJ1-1	CASSSQGIEAFF	TGTGCCAGCAGCTCCCAGGGGATTGAAGCTTTCTTT
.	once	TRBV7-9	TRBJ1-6	CASSLERGSPLHF	TGTGCCAGCAGCTTAGAACGGGGTTCACCCCTCCACTTT
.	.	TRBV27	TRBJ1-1	CASSLQGRGTEAFF	TGTGCCAGCAGTTTACAGGGGCGGGGGACTGAAGCTTTCTTT
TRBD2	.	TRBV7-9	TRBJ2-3	CASSLQTSGGSGDTQYF	TGTGCCAGCAGCCTTCAGACTAGCGGGGGGTCCGGGGATACGCAGTATTTT
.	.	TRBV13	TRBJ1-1	CASSLELGGRVNTEAFF	TGTGCCAGCAGCTTAGAGCTCGGGGGGCGCGTGAACACTGAAGCTTTCTTT
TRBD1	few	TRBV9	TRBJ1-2	CASSVGKGAGGYTF	TGTGCCAGCAGCGTAGGAAAGGGGGCAGGAGGCTACACCTTC
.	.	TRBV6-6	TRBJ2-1	CASSSGLLPPEQFF	TGTGCCAGCAGCTCGGGACTCCTACCCCCTGAGCAGTTCTTC
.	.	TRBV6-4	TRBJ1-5	CASSESLNQPQHF	TGTGCCAGCAGTGAAAGCCTAAATCAGCCCCAGCATTTT
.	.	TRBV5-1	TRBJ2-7	CASSLGQQGGSYEQYF	TGCGCCAGCAGCTTGGGCCAGCAAGGAGGGTCCTACGAGCAGTACTTC
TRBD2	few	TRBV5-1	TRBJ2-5	CASSLGASGEETQYF	TGCGCCAGCAGCTTGGGTGCTAGCGGTGAGGAGACCCAGTACTTC
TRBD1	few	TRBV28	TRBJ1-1	CASSPPTGSSNTEAFF	TGTGCCAGCAGCCCCCCGACAGGGTCTTCGAACACTGAAGCTTTCTTT